The 17 T cell receptor beta chains presented below share a single source sample, sequenced in a study of PD-L1 blockade in urothelial cancer. The time point is: pretreatment peripheral blood. Repertoires were generated with immunoSEQ multiplex PCR, while TCRdb's copy carries only in-frame clones and drops some. The table shows around 45,000 clones, with more than 75% occurring only once. This material consisted of PBMCs, taken around atezolizumab (anti-PD-L1) treatment. The origin of the receptors is a man aged 50 to 60 with urothelial cancer.

V is TRBV6-1 and J is TRBJ1-6; D gene uncertain. The germline V gene encodes CDR1 MNHNS and CDR2 SASEGT. Trimming left V 5 bases short and J 9 bases short, with 11 bases between. The CDR3 extends over 13 amino acids. The CDR3, as DNA: TGTGCCAGCAGTTGGGTAGCGCTTTCACCCCTCCACTTT. This sequence encodes CASSWVALSPLHF.

This clone was seen just once. J is TRBJ1-3 and V is TRBV5-1; a weak D match, TRBD1 (5 bases). The length of the CDR3 is 16 residues. Trimming took 5 bases from V and 3 from J, leaving 18 bases between them. Germline CDR1 SGHRS, CDR2 YFSETQ. This CDR3 reads CASSREGASGGNTIYF. The CDR3 coding sequence is TGCGCCAGCAGTAGGGAAGGGGCCTCGGGTGGAAACACCATATATTTT.

In its sample, this clone ranks as medium-sized. V and J are TRBV2 and TRBJ2-1; 8 positions match TRBD2. With V trimmed by 10 bases and J by 9 bases, 11 bases remained unmatched. Per germline, CDR1 SNHLY and CDR2 FYNNEI. CDR3 size: 13 residues. CDR3 DNA: TGTGCCACCGGGACTAGTCTACGAGGTGAGCAGTTCTTC. Residues: CATGTSLRGEQFF. Looking up the rest from reference TRBV2 and TRBJ2-1 gives the full variable domain: EPEVTQTPSHQVTQMGQEVILRCVPISNHLYFYWYRQILGQKVEFLVSFYNNEISEKSEIFDDQFSVERPDGSNFTLKIRSTKLEDSAMYFCATGTSLRGEQFFGPGTRLTVL.

The J gene is TRBJ1-2, the V gene TRBV5-1, with 10 bases lining up with TRBD1. There are 18 residues in the CDR3. V lost 3 bases to trimming and J lost 8 bases; unmatched junction nucleotides: 19. Germline lookup yields CDR1 SGHRS and CDR2 YFSETQ. CDR3 sequence (DNA): TGCGCCAGCAGCTCCGTGCGGGACAGGGGTCCCCTTAATGTCGGCTACACCTTC. Its translation is CASSSVRDRGPLNVGYTF.

This chain uses TRBV2 with TRBJ1-1; D remains ambiguous. The V gene's germline CDR1 is SNHLY and CDR2 FYNNEI. V was cut by 2 bases and J by 1 base, with 5 bases left in between. There are 13 residues in the CDR3. In nucleotides, the CDR3 is TGTGCCAGCAGTGAAAATAAGAACACTGAAGCTTTCTTT. It specifies CASSENKNTEAFF.

The gene calls are TRBV19 and TRBJ2-5; tentatively, D is TRBD1 (6 bases). In germline, CDR1 is LNHDA, CDR2 SQIVND (reference sequence). Trimming cost V 0 bases and J 0 bases, with 8 bases left between them. The CDR3 consists of 15 residues. This chain's CDR3 is CASSIDRGYQETQYF. The CDR3, as DNA: TGTGCCAGTAGTATAGATAGGGGGTACCAAGAGACCCAGTACTTC.

The V gene is TRBV11-3, the J gene TRBJ1-6; 8 positions match TRBD1. Germline V gene sequence: CDR1 SGHNT, CDR2 YENEEA. Germline trimming cut 5 bases from V and 0 bases from J; bases unmatched to any gene: 15. The CDR3 has 20 amino acids. The CDR3 spells CASSGPGTGSSRSYNSPLHF. The CDR3 coding sequence is TGTGCCAGCAGCGGACCCGGGACAGGATCAAGCCGCTCCTATAATTCACCCCTCCACTTT. Full variable domain (rest looked up from reference TRBV11-3 and TRBJ1-6): EAGVVQSPRYKIIEKKQPVAFWCNPISGHNTLYWYLQNLGQGPELLIRYENEEAVDDSQLPKDRFSAERLKGVDSTLKIQPAELGDSAVYLCASSGPGTGSSRSYNSPLHFGNGTRLTVT.

V gene TRBV2 combines with J gene TRBJ1-5; 7 nucleotides agree with TRBD1. Looked up from germline, CDR1 is SNHLY and CDR2 is FYNNEI. After removal of 2 bases from V and 0 bases from J, the junction contained 10 bases not matched to a gene. There are 18 residues in the CDR3. The CDR3 here is CASSERGARQGSNQPQHF. For the CDR3, the DNA is TGTGCCAGCAGTGAAAGGGGGGCCAGACAGGGTAGCAATCAGCCCCAGCATTTT.

V and J are TRBV29-1 and TRBJ1-1, with D possibly matching TRBD1 (5 bases). CDR1 SQVTM and CDR2 ANQGSEA come from the germline V gene. The CDR3 contains 14 residues. V lost 2 bases to trimming and J lost 0 bases, with 10 bases between them. The CDR3 DNA is TGCAGCGTTGAATTCAGGGTTCTGAACACTGAAGCTTTCTTT. It codes for CSVEFRVLNTEAFF.

The chain links TRBV5-1 to TRBJ2-3, with a tentative D call TRBD2 (5 bases). Germline CDR1 and CDR2: SGHRS and YFSETQ. The CDR3 loop spans 19 amino acids. Trimming pared 5 bases from V and 0 bases from J, leaving 25 bases between. The CDR3 loop reads CASSIRSLTDYSSTDTQYF. The CDR3 coding sequence is TGCGCCAGCAGTATACGTAGCCTGACTGACTACTCTAGCACAGATACGCAGTATTTT. The whole variable domain, filled in from reference TRBV5-1 and TRBJ2-3, reads KAGVTQTPRYLIKTRGQQVTLSCSPISGHRSVSWYQQTPGQGLQFLFEYFSETQRNKGNFPGRFSGRQFSNSRSEMNVSTLELGDSALYLCASSIRSLTDYSSTDTQYFGPGTRLTVL.

The chain has TRBV25-1 and TRBJ1-2, with D unclear. Between the trimmed V and J ends, which lost 2 bases and 3 bases, there was a span of 7 bases. This CDR3 has 13 residues. Germline loops: CDR1 MGHDK, CDR2 SYGVNS. The CDR3 region is CASSEQAYYGYTF. The CDR3 DNA sequence: TGTGCCAGCAGTGAACAGGCGTACTATGGCTACACCTTC.

The J gene is TRBJ2-7, the V gene TRBV11-1, with TRBD2 identical over 10 bases. This CDR3 has 15 residues. V gave up 6 bases and J gave up 0 bases; unmatched junction bases: 5. The V gene's germline CDR1 is SGHAT and CDR2 FQDESV (reference sequence). CDR3: CASRTGTSVSYEQYF. CDR3 DNA: TGTGCCAGCAGGACCGGGACTAGCGTCTCCTACGAGCAGTACTTC.

Within the sample, this clone is medium-sized. The same CDR3 arises from other DNA sequences in this sample as well. The chain couples TRBV28 to TRBJ2-2; 10 nucleotides align to TRBD2. CDR1 is MDHEN and CDR2 is SYDVKM in the germline V gene. J lost 6 bases, V lost 3 bases, and 4 bases had no gene match. There are 15 residues in the CDR3. The CDR3 loop is CASSLSGGASGELFF. The CDR3 region has the DNA TGTGCCAGCAGTTTGAGCGGGGGGGCCTCCGGGGAGCTGTTTTTT.

The CDR3 region is CASSQAGGNYGYTF. The CDR3 DNA follows: TGTGCCAGCAGCCAAGCGGGGGGGAACTATGGCTACACCTTC. V gene TRBV4-2 combines with J gene TRBJ1-2, with D possibly being TRBD1 (5 bases). Germline V gene sequence: CDR1 LGHNA, CDR2 YNFKEQ. V lost 1 base, J lost 2 bases, and 8 bases lay in between. There are 14 residues in the CDR3.

This clone is medium-sized (0.01 to 0.1%). The V and J genes are TRBV5-6 and TRBJ1-1; the D is unclear. The CDR3 has 15 amino acids. CDR1 and CDR2 (germline): SGHDT, YYEEEE. V lost 0 bases to trimming and J lost 8 bases, with 17 bases between them. The CDR3 DNA follows: TGTGCCAGCAGCTTGGATTCATGGCAGGTCCTCGAAGCTTTCTTT. This encodes CASSLDSWQVLEAFF.

The V gene is TRBV5-1, the J gene TRBJ1-2, with D perhaps TRBD1 (6 bases). This CDR3 is 14 amino acids long. The germline V gene encodes CDR1 SGHRS and CDR2 YFSETQ. V dropped 3 bases and J dropped 3 bases, with 12 bases sitting between them. CDR3 protein: CASSSQGGDYGYTF. The CDR3 DNA follows: TGCGCCAGCAGCTCCCAAGGGGGAGACTATGGCTACACCTTC.

This clone was seen more than once but under ten times. This sequence joins TRBV18 and TRBJ2-7; possibly TRBD1 for D (6 bases). Between the trimmed V and J ends, which lost 1 base and 4 bases, there was a span of 8 bases. The CDR3 has 13 amino acids. Germline V lookup: CDR1 KGHSH, CDR2 LQKENI. CDR3 sequence: CASSPQGGYEQYF. In nucleotides, the CDR3 is TGTGCCAGCTCACCACAAGGGGGTTACGAGCAGTACTTC.